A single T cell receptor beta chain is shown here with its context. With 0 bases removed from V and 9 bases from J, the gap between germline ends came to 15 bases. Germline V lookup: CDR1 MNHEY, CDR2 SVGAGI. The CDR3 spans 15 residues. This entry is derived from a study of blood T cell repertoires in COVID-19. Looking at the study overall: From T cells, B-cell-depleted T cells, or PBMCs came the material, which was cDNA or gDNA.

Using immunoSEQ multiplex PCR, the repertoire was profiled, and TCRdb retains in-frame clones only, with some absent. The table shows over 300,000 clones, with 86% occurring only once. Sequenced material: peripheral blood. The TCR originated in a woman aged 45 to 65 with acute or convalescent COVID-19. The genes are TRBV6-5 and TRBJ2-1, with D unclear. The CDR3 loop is CASSYSNLPRSEQFF. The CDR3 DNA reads TGTGCCAGCAGTTACTCGAATCTCCCCAGAAGTGAGCAGTTCTTC.